One sample yielded the 32 T cell receptor beta chains listed below, sequenced in a study of blood T cell repertoires in COVID-19 (TCRdb year 2020). Receptors were amplified or captured by the immunoSEQ multiplex PCR assay. Entries here come from immuneACCESS through TCRdb and include only in-frame sequences with V and J called. Some clones fail to appear in such tables; in the studies checked, an unresolved V gene covers under half of the shortfall, and the cause of the remainder is unknown. The sample table holds almost 200,000 clones, of which less than 90% were seen once. The ten largest clones represent 0.78% of the sample. The sample comprised peripheral blood. The receptors were sampled from a woman between 70 and 85 years old with acute or convalescent COVID-19.

This chain uses TRBV7-6 with TRBJ1-3; D remains unclear. CDR1 and CDR2 (germline): SGHVS, FNYEAQ. This CDR3 comprises 17 residues. Trimming pared 4 bases from V and 0 bases from J, leaving 16 bases between. CDR3 coding DNA: TGTGCCAGCAGCTCCCCTGGACTGCTAAGCTCTGGAAACACCATATATTTT. Protein: CASSSPGLLSSGNTIYF.

The rearrangement links TRBV14 to TRBJ2-1; TRBD2 matches 11 bases. The junction had 8 bases not matched to a gene; V was cut back by 1 base and J by 6 bases. The CDR3 consists of 17 residues. The germline V gene encodes CDR1 SGHDN and CDR2 FVKESK. The CDR3 sequence: CASSQGTGSGRANEQFF. Here the CDR3 DNA reads TGTGCCAGCAGCCAAGGGACGGGTAGCGGGAGGGCCAATGAGCAGTTCTTC.

This clone showed up just a few times. The chain carries TRBV18 and TRBJ1-2; 9 nucleotides match TRBD1. Per the germline V gene, CDR1 is KGHSH and CDR2 is LQKENI. The length of the CDR3 is 17 residues. J was trimmed by 6 bases and V by 3 bases; bases with no gene match: 14. The CDR3 is CASSPNPGTGFSDGYTF. The CDR3 DNA reads TGTGCCAGCTCACCTAATCCCGGGACAGGGTTTTCGGATGGCTACACCTTC. The whole variable domain, filled in from reference TRBV18 and TRBJ1-2, reads NAGVMQNPRHLVRRRGQEARLRCSPMKGHSHVYWYRQLPEEGLKFMVYLQKENIIDESGMPKERFSAEFPKEGPSILRIQQVVRGDSAAYFCASSPNPGTGFSDGYTFGSGTRLTVV.

This clone occurred a few times. The chain recombines TRBV28 with TRBJ2-2, with 8 bases lining up with TRBD2. The V segment lost 1 base and the J segment 5 bases; nucleotides outside the gene matches: 12. Germline V lookup: CDR1 MDHEN, CDR2 SYDVKM. The CDR3 is made up of 18 amino acids. CDR3 region: CASSLSLRAGVRTGELFF. The CDR3 coding sequence is TGTGCCAGCAGTTTATCCCTCCGAGCGGGAGTACGTACCGGGGAGCTGTTTTTT.

The rearrangement joins TRBV6-6 to TRBJ2-7; 8 nucleotides agree with TRBD1. The V gene end was trimmed by 4 bases and the J gene end by 5 bases; junction bases not matched to a gene: 7. The germline CDR1 and CDR2 sequences are MNHNY and SVGAGI (reference sequence). The CDR3 is 14 amino acids. This CDR3 is CASSSQGAVNEQYF. The DNA of the CDR3 is TGTGCCAGCAGTTCCCAGGGGGCGGTTAACGAGCAGTACTTC.

As concerns this clone: The identical CDR3 is also encoded by other nucleotide sequences in the sample. The chain has TRBV6-5 and TRBJ2-7; 11 bases are shared with TRBD1. Germline values: CDR1 MNHEY, CDR2 SVGAGI. J lost 1 base, V lost 2 bases, and 4 bases had no gene match. The CDR3 spans 16 residues. CDR3 amino acids: CASSYRGQGGSYEQYF. CDR3 DNA sequence: TGTGCCAGCAGTTACCGGGGACAGGGGGGATCCTACGAGCAGTACTTC.

The rearrangement links TRBV18 to TRBJ2-7, with TRBD2 matching over 9 bases. Germline trimming cut 1 base from V and 3 bases from J; bases unmatched to any gene: 4. The CDR3 extends over 15 amino acids. Germline assignment: CDR1 KGHSH and CDR2 LQKENI. This chain's CDR3 is CASSPLGLAHYEQYF. DNA for the CDR3: TGTGCCAGCTCACCACTGGGACTAGCCCACTACGAGCAGTACTTC.

A few counts support this clone. The chain employs TRBV29-1 and TRBJ2-5; a possible D gene is TRBD1 (5 bases). The CDR3 is 14 residues long. Germline-derived CDR1 and CDR2 are SQVTM and ANQGSEA. V was clipped by 4 bases and J by 5 bases, with 17 bases between them. CDR3 residues: CSVALQGLGETQYF. The DNA of the CDR3 is TGCAGCGTTGCTCTCCAGGGATTGGGGGAGACCCAGTACTTC.

The rearrangement joins TRBV5-1 to TRBJ1-4, with D possibly matching TRBD1 (6 bases). Germline loops: CDR1 SGHRS, CDR2 YFSETQ. The CDR3 is made up of 17 amino acids. Trimming left V 1 base short and J 1 base short, with 14 bases between. The CDR3 here is CASSLSLQGRTNEKLFF. CDR3 in DNA: TGCGCCAGCAGCTTGAGTCTACAGGGTAGAACTAATGAAAAACTGTTTTTT.

In this sample, this clone turned up once. The V gene is TRBV15, the J gene TRBJ2-1; 9 bases are shared with TRBD2. J lost 8 bases, V lost 4 bases, and 9 bases had no gene match. Germline V gene sequence: CDR1 LNHNV, CDR2 YYDKDF (reference sequence). The CDR3 sequence is 15 residues long. CDR3 sequence reads: CATSTQGGRGDEQFF. In nucleotides, the CDR3 is TGTGCCACCAGCACCCAGGGCGGGAGGGGGGATGAGCAGTTCTTC.

The chain links TRBV5-4 to TRBJ1-1; D gene ambiguous. The CDR3 runs to 13 residues. Deletions cut 4 bases from V and 1 base from J, with 8 bases between. CDR1 and CDR2 from the germline V gene are SGHNT and YYREEE (reference sequence). CDR3 in amino acids: CASSPRTNTEAFF. For the CDR3, the DNA is TGTGCCAGCAGCCCTAGAACGAACACTGAAGCTTTCTTT.

The chain links TRBV18 to TRBJ1-1, with TRBD1 as a possible D gene (6 bases). Germline assignment: CDR1 KGHSH and CDR2 LQKENI. The CDR3 contains 16 residues. Trimming took 0 bases from V and 1 from J, leaving 12 bases between them. The CDR3 bases are TGTGCCAGCTCACCACCCCGCCCAGGGGCGAACACTGAAGCTTTCTTT. Protein sequence: CASSPPRPGANTEAFF.

This chain connects TRBV6-5 to TRBJ2-1, with a tentative D call TRBD1 (6 bases). CDR1 and CDR2 from the germline V gene are MNHEY and SVGAGI. The CDR3 has 15 residues. The V gene lost 6 bases and the J gene lost 3 bases, with 15 bases spanning the gap. The CDR3 DNA is TGTGCCAGCAGACTGGACAGCCCGATCTACAATGAGCAGTTCTTC. Residues: CASRLDSPIYNEQFF.

The chain recombines TRBV29-1 with TRBJ1-1, with D hard to call. CDR1 and CDR2 (germline): SQVTM, ANQGSEA. Trimming pared 3 bases from V and 0 bases from J, leaving 5 bases between. The CDR3 runs to 12 residues. As DNA, the CDR3 is TGCAGCGTTGATCCCATGAACACTGAAGCTTTCTTT. It codes for CSVDPMNTEAFF.

The rearrangement links TRBV4-3 to TRBJ1-1, with D hard to call. Per germline, CDR1 LGHNA and CDR2 YSLEER. The CDR3 is 13 residues long. The V and J ends lost 4 bases and 4 bases respectively, with 10 bases between them. The CDR3 reads CASSPIDGTEAFF. The DNA of the CDR3 is TGCGCCAGCAGCCCCATAGATGGCACTGAAGCTTTCTTT.

The rearrangement joins TRBV28 to TRBJ2-7; maybe TRBD1 (6 bases). The CDR3 is made up of 14 amino acids. Germline CDR1 and CDR2: MDHEN and SYDVKM. V was trimmed by 4 bases and J by 2 bases, leaving 12 bases between them. For the CDR3, the DNA is TGTGCCAGCAGTTCTAACAGGGCCCCCTACGAGCAGTACTTC. Encoded protein: CASSSNRAPYEQYF.

This clone occurred once. The rearrangement joins TRBV6-5 to TRBJ2-7, with 7 bases that match TRBD1. Trimming cost V 7 bases and J 5 bases; bases outside gene matches: 8. This CDR3 contains 13 residues. Germline CDR1 and CDR2: MNHEY and SVGAGI. This CDR3 reads CASTWDSRDEQYF. The CDR3 nucleotides are TGTGCCAGCACCTGGGACAGCCGGGACGAGCAGTACTTC.

This clone has only a few counts. The CDR3, as DNA: TGCGCCAGCAGCCCCCTCTGGGGGGGCTTGAGCAATCAGCCCCAGCATTTT. Its protein product is CASSPLWGGLSNQPQHF. The V and J genes are TRBV4-1 and TRBJ1-5; possibly TRBD1 for D (6 bases). This CDR3 region has 17 residues. Trimming pared 4 bases from V and 1 base from J, leaving 17 bases between. CDR1 and CDR2 (germline): MGHRA, YSYEKL.

This chain uses TRBV28 with TRBJ2-3; 13 nucleotides agree with TRBD2. J was trimmed by 2 bases and V by 2 bases; bases with no gene match: 1. The CDR3 loop spans 16 amino acids. The germline gives CDR1 MDHEN, CDR2 SYDVKM. DNA of the CDR3: TGTGCCAGCAGTTTAGGACTAGCGGGAGCCACAGATACGCAGTATTTT. Translated: CASSLGLAGATDTQYF.

The chain employs TRBV6-4 and TRBJ2-7; possibly TRBD1 for D (6 bases). With 2 bases removed from V and 6 bases from J, the gap between germline ends came to 17 bases. Germline assignment: CDR1 MRHNA and CDR2 SNTAGT. CDR3 length equals 15 residues. CDR3 residues: CASSDPGQTECEQYF. The CDR3 region has the DNA TGTGCCAGCAGTGACCCCGGACAGACAGAGTGCGAGCAGTACTTC.

The chain has TRBV5-1 and TRBJ1-2, with 10 bases that match TRBD1. The V gene end was trimmed by 1 base and the J gene end by 5 bases; junction bases not matched to a gene: 5. The germline V gene encodes CDR1 SGHRS and CDR2 YFSETQ. The CDR3 is made up of 15 amino acids. CDR3: CASSLRQGADYGYTF. CDR3 in DNA: TGCGCCAGCAGCTTGAGACAGGGGGCGGATTATGGCTACACCTTC.

The chain combines TRBV24-1 with TRBJ1-3, with D possibly TRBD1 on 5 matching bases. The CDR3 covers 16 residues. Trimming took off 2 bases at V and 2 bases at J, with 12 bases between the two ends. Per the germline V gene, CDR1 is KGHDR and CDR2 is SFDVKD. The CDR3 DNA reads as TGTGCCACCAGTGATTCACAGGCCAGCCCTGGAAACACCATATATTTT. Encoded protein: CATSDSQASPGNTIYF.

A single count supports this clone. The chain recombines TRBV28 with TRBJ1-1; perhaps TRBD1 as D (5 bases). CDR1 MDHEN and CDR2 SYDVKM come from the germline V gene. There are 11 residues in the CDR3. The V and J ends lost 6 bases and 5 bases respectively, with 7 bases between them. The CDR3 nucleotides are TGTGCCAGCAGAGGGGAAACTGAAGCTTTCTTT. The encoded protein is CASRGETEAFF.

J is TRBJ1-4 and V is TRBV20-1, with D unresolved. The CDR3 runs to 11 residues. Germline values: CDR1 DFQATT, CDR2 SNEGSKA (reference sequence). In nucleotides, the CDR3 is TGCATCACCAGGAACAATGAAAAACTGTTTTTT. Translated, it gives CITRNNEKLFF.

The genes are TRBV28 and TRBJ1-4, with no clear D. Between the trimmed V and J ends, which lost 1 base and 6 bases, there was a span of 9 bases. In germline, CDR1 is MDHEN, CDR2 SYDVKM. The CDR3 has 14 residues. For the CDR3, the DNA is TGTGCCAGCAGTTTATCCGGGAGGGATGAAAAACTGTTTTTT. Protein product: CASSLSGRDEKLFF. Variable domain in full (rest from reference TRBV28 and TRBJ1-4): DVKVTQSSRYLVKRTGEKVFLECVQDMDHENMFWYRQDPGLGLRLIYFSYDVKMKEKGDIPEGYSVSREKKERFSLILESASTNQTSMYLCASSLSGRDEKLFFGSGTQLSVL.

The chain combines TRBV5-5 with TRBJ1-1; D not certain. This CDR3 has 13 amino acids. The germline gives CDR1 SGHKS, CDR2 YYEKEE (reference sequence). V dropped 0 bases and J dropped 3 bases, with 6 bases sitting between them. The chain's CDR3 is CASSLAPDTEAFF. The CDR3 DNA reads TGTGCCAGCAGCTTGGCCCCTGACACTGAAGCTTTCTTT.

The chain combines TRBV11-2 with TRBJ1-2; D is uncertain. Trimming took off 4 bases at V and 3 bases at J, with 15 bases between the two ends. This CDR3 has 15 residues. CDR1 and CDR2 from the germline V gene are SGHAT and FQNNGV. CDR3 region: CASSSDLLEDYGYTF. The CDR3 DNA is TGTGCCAGCAGCTCCGACTTACTCGAGGACTATGGCTACACCTTC. Drawing the rest from reference TRBV11-2 and TRBJ1-2, the complete variable domain is EAGVAQSPRYKIIEKRQSVAFWCNPISGHATLYWYQQILGQGPKLLIQFQNNGVVDDSQLPKDRFSAERLKGVDSTLKIQPAKLEDSAVYLCASSSDLLEDYGYTFGSGTRLTVV.

CDR3 sequence (DNA): TGCGCCAGCAGCCAGGAAGGACAGGGAGGACTAGTGTCTGGTACGCAGTATTTT. Protein product: CASSQEGQGGLVSGTQYF. The chain carries TRBV4-1 and TRBJ2-3; perhaps TRBD1 as D (8 bases). The CDR3 runs to 18 residues. Germline V lookup: CDR1 MGHRA, CDR2 YSYEKL. Trimming left V 3 bases short and J 8 bases short, with 27 bases between.

The chain uses TRBV4-2 and TRBJ1-6; possible D gene TRBD1, 6 bases. The CDR3 is made up of 17 amino acids. Trimming took off 1 base at V and 0 bases at J, with 10 bases between the two ends. Germline loops: CDR1 LGHNA, CDR2 YNFKEQ. CDR3 in amino acids: CASSQGRGGSYNSPLHF. The CDR3 DNA sequence: TGTGCCAGCAGCCAAGGGAGAGGGGGCTCCTATAATTCACCCCTCCACTTT.

The chain combines TRBV7-9 with TRBJ2-7; D might be TRBD2 (7 bases). The CDR3 spans 16 residues. The V end was cut by 2 bases, the J end by 0 bases, with 14 bases between. Per the germline V gene, CDR1 is SEHNR and CDR2 is FQNEAQ (reference sequence). DNA for the CDR3: TGTGCCAGCAGCTTATGGGGGGGCGGCAGCTCCTACGAGCAGTACTTC. It specifies CASSLWGGGSSYEQYF.

The CDR3 DNA sequence: TGTGCCAGCACCCCAGAGGCAGGGGGCACTGAAGCTTTCTTT. It translates to CASTPEAGGTEAFF. This sequence joins TRBV5-4 and TRBJ1-1; 7 bases agree with TRBD1. J gave up 4 bases and V 6 bases, and 9 bases lay outside the gene matches. The CDR3 runs 14 residues. Germline-derived CDR1 and CDR2 are SGHNT and YYREEE (reference sequence).

The rearrangement links TRBV6-5 to TRBJ2-1; 7 bases fit TRBD1. The CDR3 consists of 15 residues. Trimming removed 5 bases from V and 3 bases from J; junction bases left unmatched: 7. Germline CDR1 reads MNHEY; CDR2 reads SVGAGI. CDR3 residues: CASSPGQTYYNEQFF. CDR3 sequence (DNA): TGTGCCAGCAGTCCGGGACAGACATACTACAATGAGCAGTTCTTC.